This T cell receptor beta chain derives from a study of blood T cell repertoires in COVID-19. Study details: COVID-19 samples, acute and convalescent, were from the United States, Italy and Spain. PBMCs, B-cell-depleted T cells, or T cells were the source of the cDNA or gDNA that made up the material.

Recruited during active infection, patients (from Seattle) were subsequently followed longitudinally. There are 16 residues in the CDR3. V lost 1 base and J lost 5, with 18 bases in between. Germline CDR1 reads LGHNA; CDR2 reads YNFKEQ. In the authors' methods: Amplification of reference gene primers provided the estimated nucleated cell counts. The table came from immunoSEQ multiplex PCR; TCRdb's copy has only in-frame clones and leaves some out. V and J calls and clone size are copied from that table; D and trimming were computed from the DNA. The sample lists about 200,000 clones, around 94% occurring once.

The sequenced material came from peripheral blood. The chain is built from TRBV4-2 and TRBJ2-7, with D perhaps matching TRBD2 (5 bases). The sequence came from a man younger than 40 with COVID-19, enrolled during active disease. The CDR3 loop reads CASSQGEIGRLHEQYF. In nucleotides, the CDR3 is TGTGCCAGCAGCCAAGGGGAGATCGGTAGACTCCACGAGCAGTACTTC.